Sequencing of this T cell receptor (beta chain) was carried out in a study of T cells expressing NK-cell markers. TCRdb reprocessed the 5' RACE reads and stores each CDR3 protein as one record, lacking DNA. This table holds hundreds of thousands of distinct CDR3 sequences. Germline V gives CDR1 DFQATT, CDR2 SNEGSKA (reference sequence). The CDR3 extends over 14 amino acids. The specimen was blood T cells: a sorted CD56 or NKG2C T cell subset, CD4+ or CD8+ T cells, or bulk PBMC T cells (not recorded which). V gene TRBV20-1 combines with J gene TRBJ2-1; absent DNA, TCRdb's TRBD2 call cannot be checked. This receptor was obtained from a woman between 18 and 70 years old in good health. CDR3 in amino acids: CSARMVAGPNEQFF.